The following is a TCR beta chain sequence with its context. Its antigen is currently unknown. Looked up from germline, CDR1 is MDHEN and CDR2 is SYDVKM. The length of the CDR3 is 12 residues. Trimming took 2 bases from V and 13 from J, leaving 11 bases between them. TCRdb's copy holds only in-frame clones and misses some; the assay was immunoSEQ multiplex PCR. Of under 35,000 clones listed, over 60% were seen once; the top ten hold about 7.6%. This sample stems from a study of a mutant IDH1 vaccine in newly diagnosed glioma. Time point given: week 35, safety follow-up. The study gave 300 ug of mutant IDH1 20-mer peptide per vaccine dose, with topical imiquimod.

The sequencing used PBMCs, collected from a glioma patient whose treatment included an IDH1 peptide vaccine. The V gene is TRBV28, the J gene TRBJ1-4; maybe TRBD1 (6 bases). The receptor comes from a man in his forties or fifties with glioma. The CDR3 nucleotides are TGTGCCAGCAGTTTAACCGGCAGGGGACTGTTTTTT. Its protein product is CASSLTGRGLFF.